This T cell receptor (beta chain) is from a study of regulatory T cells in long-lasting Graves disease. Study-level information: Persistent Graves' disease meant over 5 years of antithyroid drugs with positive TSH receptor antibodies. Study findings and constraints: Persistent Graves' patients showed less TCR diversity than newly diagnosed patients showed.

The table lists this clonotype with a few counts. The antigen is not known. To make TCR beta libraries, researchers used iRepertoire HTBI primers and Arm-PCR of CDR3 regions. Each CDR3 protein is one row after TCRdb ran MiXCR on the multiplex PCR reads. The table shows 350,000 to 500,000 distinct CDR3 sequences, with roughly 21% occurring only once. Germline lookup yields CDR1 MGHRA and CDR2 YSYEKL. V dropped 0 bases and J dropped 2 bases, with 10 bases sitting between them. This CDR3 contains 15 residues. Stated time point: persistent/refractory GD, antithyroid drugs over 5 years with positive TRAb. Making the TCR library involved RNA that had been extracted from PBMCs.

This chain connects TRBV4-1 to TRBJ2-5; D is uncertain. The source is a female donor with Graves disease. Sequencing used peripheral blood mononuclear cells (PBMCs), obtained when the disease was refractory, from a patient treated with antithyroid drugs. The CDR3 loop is CASSQDMDRQETQYF. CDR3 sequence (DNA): TGCGCCAGCAGCCAAGATATGGACCGACAAGAGACCCAGTACTTC.